The sequence of this T cell receptor (beta chain) was determined in a study of graft-versus-host responses after intestinal transplantation. About the research overall: Anti-thymocyte globulin served as induction for all recipients, who then took tacrolimus and steroids for about three years.

Points from the study as a whole: Researchers found peak circulating GvH clone levels linked to early post-transplant HvG declines. Analysis identified GvH clones in recipient marrow, with some appearing first in ileum or blood.

The CDR3 is 14 amino acids. V lost 7 bases to trimming and J lost 0 bases, with 10 bases between them. Germline CDR1 MNHNS, CDR2 SASEGT. This clone was seen only once. The antigen is not known. Produced via immunoSEQ multiplex PCR; TCRdb's table is partial and in-frame only. The data contain about 64,000 clones, more than 90% of them seen just once; the ten biggest clones take up about 1.7%. This specimen consisted of unstimulated CD8+ T cells sorted from spleen or lymph node cells, obtained before transplant. J is TRBJ1-3 and V is TRBV6-1, with unresolved D. This receptor was identified in a human donor who was the organ donor for an intestinal transplant. CDR3 in DNA: TGTGCCAGCAATTCAGGAAGCTCTGGAAACACCATATATTTT. Amino acids: CASNSGSSGNTIYF.